This T cell receptor beta chain was documented in a study of CD8 T cells in Susac syndrome. General study findings and limits: Only a relatively small number of individuals were included in the TCR sequencing and HLA analysis.

Germline V gene sequence: CDR1 MNHEY, CDR2 SMNVEV (reference sequence). The CDR3 is 14 amino acids. V trimming: 5 bases; J trimming: 4 bases; junction bases outside the gene matches: 5. Peripheral blood CD8+ and CD4+ T cells were profiled by TCR beta sequencing. TEMRA cells were FACS-enriched and CD8+ and CD4+ T cells negatively isolated. A word on this clonotype: Its antigen is unknown.

A quantity of about 0.5 to 1 ug RNA underwent reverse transcription using random hexamers. An immunoSEQ multiplex PCR amplified TCR beta CDR3 over 54 Vbeta and 13 Jbeta. Each CDR3 protein gets one entry after TCRdb re-called the immunoSEQ multiplex PCR reads with MiXCR. The data contain approximately 300,000 distinct CDR3 sequences, 65% to 90% of them seen just once; the ten biggest clones take up about 0.22%. The source of this sequence is a human donor with multiple sclerosis. Sequencing was performed on CD8+ T cells from PBMCs. The rearrangement uses TRBV27 and TRBJ2-5, with TRBD1 identical over 9 bases. CDR3 sequence reads: CASSPSTGGETQYF. As DNA, the CDR3 is TGTGCCAGCAGTCCTTCGACAGGGGGAGAGACCCAGTACTTC.